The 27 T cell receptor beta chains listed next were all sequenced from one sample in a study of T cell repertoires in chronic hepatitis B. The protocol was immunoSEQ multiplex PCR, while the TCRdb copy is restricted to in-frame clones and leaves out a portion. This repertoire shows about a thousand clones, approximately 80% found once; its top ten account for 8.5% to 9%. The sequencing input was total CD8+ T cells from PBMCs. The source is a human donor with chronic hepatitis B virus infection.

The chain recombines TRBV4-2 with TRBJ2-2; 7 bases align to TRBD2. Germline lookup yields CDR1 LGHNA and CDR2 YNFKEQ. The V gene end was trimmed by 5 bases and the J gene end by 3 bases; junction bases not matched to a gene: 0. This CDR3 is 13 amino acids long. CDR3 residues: CASSAGDTGELFF. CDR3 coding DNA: TGTGCCAGCAGCGCGGGAGACACCGGGGAGCTGTTTTTT.

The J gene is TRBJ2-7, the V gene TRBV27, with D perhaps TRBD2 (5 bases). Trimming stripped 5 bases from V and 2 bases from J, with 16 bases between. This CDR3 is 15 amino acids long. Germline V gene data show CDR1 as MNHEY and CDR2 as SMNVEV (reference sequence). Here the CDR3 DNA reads TGTGCCAGCAGTCTCAATCCGACGGGAACCTACGAGCAGTACTTC. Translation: CASSLNPTGTYEQYF.

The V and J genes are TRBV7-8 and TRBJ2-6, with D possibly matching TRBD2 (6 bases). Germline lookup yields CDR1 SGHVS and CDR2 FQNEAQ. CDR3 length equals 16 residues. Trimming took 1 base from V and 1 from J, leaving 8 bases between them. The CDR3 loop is CASSLEAGSGANVLTF. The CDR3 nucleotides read TGTGCCAGCAGCTTAGAGGCGGGATCTGGGGCCAACGTCCTGACTTTC.

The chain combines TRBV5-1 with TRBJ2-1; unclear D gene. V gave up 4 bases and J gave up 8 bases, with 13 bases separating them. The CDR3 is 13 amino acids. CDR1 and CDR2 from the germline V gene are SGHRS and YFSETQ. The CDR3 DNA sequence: TGCGCCAGCAGCCGTTCTAGTAGAGATGAGCAGTTCTTC. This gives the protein CASSRSSRDEQFF.

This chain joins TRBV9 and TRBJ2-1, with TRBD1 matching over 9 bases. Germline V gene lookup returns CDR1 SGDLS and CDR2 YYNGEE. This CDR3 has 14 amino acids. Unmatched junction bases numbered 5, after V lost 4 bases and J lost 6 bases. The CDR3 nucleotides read TGTGCCAGCAGCCCGATGACAGGGGGCAATGAGCAGTTCTTC. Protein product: CASSPMTGGNEQFF.

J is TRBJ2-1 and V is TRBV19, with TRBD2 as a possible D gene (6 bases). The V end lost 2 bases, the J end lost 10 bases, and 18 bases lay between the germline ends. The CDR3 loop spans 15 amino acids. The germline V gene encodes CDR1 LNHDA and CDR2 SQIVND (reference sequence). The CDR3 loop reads CASSIFRGGLGEQFF. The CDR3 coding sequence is TGTGCCAGTAGTATATTTAGGGGAGGCCTCGGGGAGCAGTTCTTC.

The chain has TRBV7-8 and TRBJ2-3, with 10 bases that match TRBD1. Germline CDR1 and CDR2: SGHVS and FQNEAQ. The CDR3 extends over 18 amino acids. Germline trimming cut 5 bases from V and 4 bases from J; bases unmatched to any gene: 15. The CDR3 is CASSLTSTGGAGSDTQYF. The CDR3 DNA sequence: TGTGCCAGCAGCCTTACCTCGACAGGGGGCGCCGGTTCAGATACGCAGTATTTT.

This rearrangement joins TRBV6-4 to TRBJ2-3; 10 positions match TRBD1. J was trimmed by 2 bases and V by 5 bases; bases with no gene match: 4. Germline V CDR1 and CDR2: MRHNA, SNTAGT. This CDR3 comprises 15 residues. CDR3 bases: TGTGCCAGCAGTCCCGGGACAGGGGACACAGATACGCAGTATTTT. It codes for CASSPGTGDTDTQYF.

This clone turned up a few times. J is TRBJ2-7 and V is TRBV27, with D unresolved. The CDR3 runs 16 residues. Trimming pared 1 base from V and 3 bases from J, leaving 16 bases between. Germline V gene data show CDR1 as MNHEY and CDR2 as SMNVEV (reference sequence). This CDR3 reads CASSLLPADLGYEQYF. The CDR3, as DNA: TGTGCCAGCAGTTTATTACCGGCAGACTTAGGCTACGAGCAGTACTTC.

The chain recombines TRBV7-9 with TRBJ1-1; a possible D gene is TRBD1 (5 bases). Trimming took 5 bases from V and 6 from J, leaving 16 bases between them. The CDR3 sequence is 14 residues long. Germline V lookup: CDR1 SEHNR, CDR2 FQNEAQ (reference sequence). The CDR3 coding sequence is TGTGCCAGCAGCCGGGACGAATTGGGGCCTGAAGCTTTCTTT. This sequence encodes CASSRDELGPEAFF.

For the CDR3, the DNA is TGTGCCAGCAGCCCAGGGACTTCCGTTAGTGGCGAGCAGTACTTC. Translating it yields CASSPGTSVSGEQYF. V and J are TRBV7-8 and TRBJ2-7, with D possibly TRBD2 on 6 matching bases. In germline, CDR1 is SGHVS, CDR2 FQNEAQ. With 5 bases removed from V and 6 bases from J, the gap between germline ends came to 20 bases. The CDR3 loop spans 15 amino acids.

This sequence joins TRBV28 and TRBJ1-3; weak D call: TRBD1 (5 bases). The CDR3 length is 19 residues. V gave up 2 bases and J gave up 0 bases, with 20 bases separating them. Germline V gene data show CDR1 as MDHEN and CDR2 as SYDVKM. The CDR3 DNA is TGTGCCAGCAGTTTAGGATCGGGAAACAGGCGTTACTCTGGAAACACCATATATTTT. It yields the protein CASSLGSGNRRYSGNTIYF.

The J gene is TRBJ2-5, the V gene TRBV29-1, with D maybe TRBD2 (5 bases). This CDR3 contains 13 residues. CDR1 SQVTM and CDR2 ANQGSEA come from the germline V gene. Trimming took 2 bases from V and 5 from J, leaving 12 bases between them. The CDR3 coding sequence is TGCAGCGTTGAAAGGGCGGGCGGTGAGACCCAGTACTTC. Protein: CSVERAGGETQYF.

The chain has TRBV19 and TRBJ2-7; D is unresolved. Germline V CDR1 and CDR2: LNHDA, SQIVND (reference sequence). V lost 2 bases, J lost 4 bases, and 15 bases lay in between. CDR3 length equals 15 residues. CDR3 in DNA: TGTGCCAGTAGTATATCAGTGGGATCCTCTTACGAGCAGTACTTC. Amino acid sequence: CASSISVGSSYEQYF.

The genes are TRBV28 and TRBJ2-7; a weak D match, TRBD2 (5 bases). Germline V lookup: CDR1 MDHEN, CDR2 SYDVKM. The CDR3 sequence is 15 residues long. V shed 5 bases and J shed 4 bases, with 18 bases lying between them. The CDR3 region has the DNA TGTGCCAGCAGTGCTCCGGGAAAAAAAGAGTACGAGCAGTACTTC. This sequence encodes CASSAPGKKEYEQYF.

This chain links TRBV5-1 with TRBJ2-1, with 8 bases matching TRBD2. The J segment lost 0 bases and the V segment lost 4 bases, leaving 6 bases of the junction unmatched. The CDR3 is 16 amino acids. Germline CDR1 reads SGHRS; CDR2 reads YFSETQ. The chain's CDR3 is CASSLLSGNSYNEQFF. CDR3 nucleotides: TGCGCCAGCAGCCTCCTTAGCGGGAACTCCTACAATGAGCAGTTCTTC.

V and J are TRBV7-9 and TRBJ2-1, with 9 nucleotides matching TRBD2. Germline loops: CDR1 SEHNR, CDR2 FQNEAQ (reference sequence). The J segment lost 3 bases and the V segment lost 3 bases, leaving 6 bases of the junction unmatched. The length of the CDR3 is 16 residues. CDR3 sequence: CASSFGLAGYYNEQFF. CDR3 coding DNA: TGTGCCAGCAGCTTCGGCCTAGCGGGGTACTACAATGAGCAGTTCTTC.

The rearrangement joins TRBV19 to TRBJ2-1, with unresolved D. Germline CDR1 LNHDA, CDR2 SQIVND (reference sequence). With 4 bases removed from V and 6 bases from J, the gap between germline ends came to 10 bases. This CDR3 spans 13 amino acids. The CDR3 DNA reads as TGTGCCAGTAGTAGGGATTTGGTCAATGAGCAGTTCTTC. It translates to CASSRDLVNEQFF. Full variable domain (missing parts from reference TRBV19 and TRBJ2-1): DGGITQSPKYLFRKEGQNVTLSCEQNLNHDAMYWYRQDPGQGLRLIYYSQIVNDFQKGDIAEGYSVSREKKESFPLTVTSAQKNPTAFYLCASSRDLVNEQFFGPGTRLTVL.

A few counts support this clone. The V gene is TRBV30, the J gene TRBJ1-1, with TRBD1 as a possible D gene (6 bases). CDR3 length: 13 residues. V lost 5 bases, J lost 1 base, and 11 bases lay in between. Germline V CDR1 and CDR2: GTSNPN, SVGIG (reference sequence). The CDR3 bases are TGTGCCTGGGGTCTGGGGGCGAACACTGAAGCTTTCTTT. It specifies CAWGLGANTEAFF.

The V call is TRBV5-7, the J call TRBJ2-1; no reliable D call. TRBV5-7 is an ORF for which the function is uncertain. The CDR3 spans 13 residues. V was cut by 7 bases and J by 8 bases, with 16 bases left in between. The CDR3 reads CASAYTRRDEQFF. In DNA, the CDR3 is TGTGCCAGCGCTTACACGAGGAGAGATGAGCAGTTCTTC.

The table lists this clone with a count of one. The CDR3 sequence: CASRLRLADAYEQYF. CDR3 coding DNA: TGCGCCAGCAGACTTAGACTAGCGGATGCCTACGAGCAGTACTTC. The V call is TRBV4-1, the J call TRBJ2-7; 9 bases are shared with TRBD2. Germline V lookup: CDR1 MGHRA, CDR2 YSYEKL. The CDR3 consists of 15 residues. Trimming removed 6 bases from V and 2 bases from J; junction bases left unmatched: 8.

Here the CDR3 DNA reads TGTGCCAGCAGGACGCAGGGTGGCGGAAACACCATATATTTT. Protein: CASRTQGGGNTIYF. The chain uses TRBV21-1 and TRBJ1-3; the table's D call, TRBD1, was not checked against the DNA. TRBV21-1 is a known pseudogene. This CDR3 has 14 residues.

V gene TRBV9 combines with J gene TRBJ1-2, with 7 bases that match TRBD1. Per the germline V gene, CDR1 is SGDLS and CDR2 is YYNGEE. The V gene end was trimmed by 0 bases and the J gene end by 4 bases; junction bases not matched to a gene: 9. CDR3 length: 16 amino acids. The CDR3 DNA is TGTGCCAGCAGCGTAGAGGGACAGACCTTTCCCTATGGCTACACCTTC. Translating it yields CASSVEGQTFPYGYTF.

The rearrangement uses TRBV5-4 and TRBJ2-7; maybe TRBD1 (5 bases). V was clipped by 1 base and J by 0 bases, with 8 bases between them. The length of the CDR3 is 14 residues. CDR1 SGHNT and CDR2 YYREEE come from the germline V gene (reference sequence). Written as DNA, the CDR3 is TGTGCCAGCAGCTTGTCGCAGGGCTCCTACGAGCAGTACTTC. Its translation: CASSLSQGSYEQYF.

CDR3 nucleotide sequence: TGTGCCAGCAGGGACGGACTGGGCACAGATACGCAGTATTTT. Protein product: CASRDGLGTDTQYF. The chain combines TRBV27 with TRBJ2-3, with D tentatively TRBD2 (5 bases). Trimming left V 6 bases short and J 1 base short, with 11 bases between. The CDR3 is made up of 14 amino acids. Germline CDR1 is MNHEY and CDR2 is SMNVEV (reference sequence).

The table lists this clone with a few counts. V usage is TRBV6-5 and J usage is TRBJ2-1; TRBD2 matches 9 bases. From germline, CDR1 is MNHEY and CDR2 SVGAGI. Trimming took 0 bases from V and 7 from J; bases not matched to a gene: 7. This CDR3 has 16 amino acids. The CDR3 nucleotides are TGTGCCAGCAGTTACTCGAACTTAGCGGGAGCGAATGAGCAGTTCTTC. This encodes CASSYSNLAGANEQFF.

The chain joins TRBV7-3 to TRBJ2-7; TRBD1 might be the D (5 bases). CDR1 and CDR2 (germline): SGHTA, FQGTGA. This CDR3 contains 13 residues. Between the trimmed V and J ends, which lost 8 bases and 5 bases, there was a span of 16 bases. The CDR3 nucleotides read TGTGCCAGCTCCTTGGGAAGGGGCCACGAGCAGTACTTC. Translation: CASSLGRGHEQYF.